This TCR beta chain was obtained from a study of cytomegalovirus exposure and HLA in healthy donors. Study observations and caveats: Reportedly, a later analysis found an Asian-associated ancestry cluster had fewer N-insertions than the approximately 670-donor mean.

In its sample, this clone was seen once. Its specificity is unknown. Vbeta (60) and Jbeta (13) primers were used in the PCR. Data came from immunoSEQ multiplex PCR; TCRdb stores just in-frame clones and leaves some out. The sample records 150,000 to 200,000 clones, 75% to 90% being singletons. Germline assignment: CDR1 LGHNA and CDR2 YNFKEQ. V gave up 4 bases and J gave up 0 bases, with 12 bases separating them. The CDR3 is made up of 15 amino acids. Sequencing was done on a sample of PBMCs. This chain uses TRBV4-2 with TRBJ1-1, with unresolved D. This TCR came from a woman between 18 and 29 years old in good health and CMV-seronegative. CDR3 bases: TGTGCCAGCAGCCGAATATGGGCCTTGAACACTGAAGCTTTCTTT. It codes for CASSRIWALNTEAFF.